The 22 T cell receptor beta chains below were found in one sample sequenced in a study of vaccination effects on CD4 cells after COVID-19. Ahead of sequencing, the ViraFEST assay grew antigen-specific CD4+ T cells using viral peptide pools. The culture ran for 10 to 11 days, and then CD4+ T cells were isolated. The vaccine recipients had no prior SARS-CoV-2 infection, with negative nucleocapsid antibodies. Their antigens are not known. The data were produced by immunoSEQ multiplex PCR, yet TCRdb's version contains in-frame clones alone and is incomplete. In the table there are about 73,000 clones, around 81% of which are singletons. Sample: CD4+ T cells from PBMCs cultured with SARS-CoV-2 spike peptides, taken before COVID-19 vaccination. The receptors derive from a human donor who received a COVID-19 vaccine.

The rearrangement uses TRBV30 and TRBJ2-2; TRBD1 is a possible D gene (6 bases). V lost 0 bases and J 4 bases, leaving 9 bases between the germline ends. This CDR3 is 14 amino acids long. From germline, CDR1 is GTSNPN and CDR2 SVGIG (reference sequence). The CDR3 is CAWSVHRATGELFF. In DNA, the CDR3 is TGTGCCTGGAGTGTACACAGGGCCACCGGGGAGCTGTTTTTT.

This sequence joins TRBV3-1 (or the pseudogene TRBV3-2) and TRBJ2-2; 8 nucleotides agree with TRBD1. Germline V gives CDR1 LGHDT, CDR2 YNNKEL (reference sequence). V shed 4 bases, J shed 3 bases, and the junction held 7 bases outside the gene matches. The CDR3 extends over 16 amino acids. CDR3: CASSRTPGQDTGELFF. The CDR3 DNA sequence: TGTGCCAGCAGCCGGACTCCGGGACAGGACACCGGGGAGCTGTTTTTT.

The chain couples TRBV6-4 to TRBJ2-7, with 8 bases fitting TRBD1. J lost 0 bases, V lost 6 bases, and 7 bases had no gene match. The length of the CDR3 is 15 residues. From germline, CDR1 is MRHNA and CDR2 SNTAGT. The CDR3 region is CASRRQGWNSYEQYV. In nucleotides, the CDR3 is TGTGCCAGCAGAAGACAGGGGTGGAACTCCTACGAGCAGTACGTC.

This chain joins TRBV18 and TRBJ2-7; 10 bases fit TRBD1. After removal of 3 bases from V and 6 bases from J, the junction contained 11 bases not matched to a gene. CDR3 length: 16 amino acids. Looked up from germline, CDR1 is KGHSH and CDR2 is LQKENI. CDR3 region: CASSPGQGVQEGEQYV. Written as DNA, the CDR3 is TGTGCCAGCTCACCCGGACAGGGGGTACAGGAGGGCGAGCAGTACGTC.

The table lists this clone with a count of one. V and J are TRBV5-6 and TRBJ1-2, with D perhaps TRBD1 (5 bases). CDR1 SGHDT and CDR2 YYEEEE come from the germline V gene. The CDR3 has 14 residues. Trimming took 0 bases from V and 3 from J, leaving 9 bases between them. DNA for the CDR3: TGTGCCAGCAGCTTGGGCCAGGGTTACTATGGCTACACCTTC. It codes for CASSLGQGYYGYTF.

The chain has TRBV4-1 and TRBJ2-1, with 8 bases fitting TRBD2. CDR1 and CDR2 from the germline V gene are MGHRA and YSYEKL. V trimming: 1 base; J trimming: 8 bases; junction bases outside the gene matches: 7. The CDR3 spans 15 residues. CDR3 in DNA: TGCGCCAGCAGCCAAGTTAGCGGGGCGATGGATGAGCAGTTCTTC. As protein: CASSQVSGAMDEQFF.

This rearrangement joins TRBV7-3 to TRBJ2-5; D might be TRBD1 or TRBD2, each matching 6 bases. This CDR3 comprises 14 residues. Trimming removed 2 bases from V and 5 bases from J, with 12 bases in between. Germline V gives CDR1 SGHTA, CDR2 FQGTGA. Here the CDR3 DNA reads TGTGCCAGCAGCTTAGGTGGGGGGCAGGAGACCCAGTACTTC. The encoded protein is CASSLGGGQETQYF. Full variable domain (rest looked up from reference TRBV7-3 and TRBJ2-5): GAGVSQTPSNKVTEKGKYVELRCDPISGHTALYWYRQSLGQGPEFLIYFQGTGAADDSGLPNDRFFAVRPEGSVSTLKIQRTERGDSAVYLCASSLGGGQETQYFGPGTRLLVL.

The J gene is TRBJ1-5, the V gene TRBV18; the D is unclear. The V end lost 6 bases, the J end lost 1 base, and 13 bases lay between the germline ends. The germline V gene has CDR1 KGHSH and CDR2 LQKENI. This CDR3 is built from 15 residues. The CDR3 spells CASSPRHGSNQPQHF. The CDR3 DNA is TGTGCCAGCTCCCCTAGACACGGAAGCAATCAGCCCCAGCATTTT.

The chain is built from TRBV11-2 and TRBJ2-7; D remains ambiguous. Trimming left V 3 bases short and J 3 bases short, with 9 bases between. Germline lookup yields CDR1 SGHAT and CDR2 FQNNGV. The CDR3 covers 13 residues. The DNA of the CDR3 is TGTGCCAGCAGCTTTAAACAGAACTACGAGCAGTACGTC. This gives the protein CASSFKQNYEQYV.

This clone was counted a few times. This chain uses TRBV28 with TRBJ1-5, with unresolved D. The CDR3 is 12 amino acids. The germline V gene encodes CDR1 MDHEN and CDR2 SYDVKM. V was shortened by 5 bases and J by 8 bases, with 10 bases between the two germline ends. DNA for the CDR3: TGTGCCAGCAGTACCCGGGCTAAGCCCCAGCATTTT. This encodes CASSTRAKPQHF.

V usage is TRBV7-2 and J usage is TRBJ2-3; a weak D match, TRBD1 (6 bases). CDR3 size: 15 residues. Per germline, CDR1 SGHTA and CDR2 FQGNSA. V was pared by 1 base and J by 3 bases, with 11 bases between. As DNA, the CDR3 is TGTGCCAGCAGCTTAGAGGGGGTTAGGACAGATACGCAGTATTTT. Amino acid sequence: CASSLEGVRTDTQYF.

The chain is built from TRBV4-3 and TRBJ2-1; D not resolved. Looked up from germline, CDR1 is LGHNA and CDR2 is YSLEER. CDR3 length equals 13 residues. Trimming removed 0 bases from V and 7 bases from J, with 7 bases in between. The CDR3 nucleotides are TGCGCCAGCAGCCAAGATCCCAGGAATGAGCAGTTCTTC. Encoded protein: CASSQDPRNEQFF.

V usage is TRBV30 and J usage is TRBJ2-6; D gene uncertain. The CDR3 runs to 21 residues. Germline V gives CDR1 GTSNPN, CDR2 SVGIG (reference sequence). V dropped 2 bases and J dropped 4 bases, with 30 bases sitting between them. The CDR3 DNA is TGTGCCTGGAGTAAGAAAAAACTCAGCCTGCCCCAGTCTCTGGGGGCCAACGTCCTGACTTTC. It translates to CAWSKKKLSLPQSLGANVLTF.

This chain uses TRBV18 with TRBJ2-5; 7 bases agree with TRBD1. J was trimmed by 2 bases and V by 4 bases; bases with no gene match: 7. Germline V lookup: CDR1 KGHSH, CDR2 LQKENI. This CDR3 has 15 amino acids. Here the CDR3 DNA reads TGTGCCAGCTCACGATCGACAGGGACACAAGAGACCCAGTACTTC. It encodes CASSRSTGTQETQYF. The complete variable domain, with remaining parts taken from reference TRBV18 and TRBJ2-5, reads NAGVMQNPRHLVRRRGQEARLRCSPMKGHSHVYWYRQLPEEGLKFMVYLQKENIIDESGMPKERFSAEFPKEGPSILRIQQVVRGDSAAYFCASSRSTGTQETQYFGPGTRLLVL.

The chain employs TRBV5-1 and TRBJ1-1; D not resolved. The CDR3 covers 15 residues. Germline values: CDR1 SGHRS, CDR2 YFSETQ. V shed 0 bases and J shed 3 bases, with 12 bases lying between them. CDR3: CASSLGLGLDTEAFF. CDR3 coding DNA: TGCGCCAGCAGCTTGGGTCTGGGTTTGGACACTGAAGCTTTCTTT.

Worth noting for this clone: One end of the junction is discordant with germline, which a read error may explain. The V call is TRBV7-9, the J call TRBJ1-6; D remains unclear. The CDR3 is 13 residues long. CDR1 SEHNR and CDR2 FQNEAQ come from the germline V gene (reference sequence). The CDR3 nucleotides read TGTGCCAGCAGCAGAGGGTATAATTCACCCTTCCACTTT. This encodes CASSRGYNSPFHF.

The V call is TRBV18, the J call TRBJ1-1; tentative D call: TRBD1 (5 bases). The germline gives CDR1 KGHSH, CDR2 LQKENI. V was cut by 3 bases and J by 1 base, with 12 bases left in between. The CDR3 is 15 amino acids. The CDR3 DNA reads as TGTGCCAGCTCACCCCAAGGGGCCTCGAACACTGAAGCTTTCTTT. Encoded protein: CASSPQGASNTEAFF. The variable domain in full, completed from reference TRBV18 and TRBJ1-1, reads NAGVMQNPRHLVRRRGQEARLRCSPMKGHSHVYWYRQLPEEGLKFMVYLQKENIIDESGMPKERFSAEFPKEGPSILRIQQVVRGDSAAYFCASSPQGASNTEAFFGQGTRLTVV.

The chain carries TRBV2 and TRBJ1-2, with 11 positions matching TRBD1. Looked up from germline, CDR1 is SNHLY and CDR2 is FYNNEI. This CDR3 has 13 amino acids. V gave up 5 bases and J gave up 6 bases; unmatched junction bases: 2. For the CDR3, the DNA is TGTGCCAGCAGTTGGGACAGGGGGAATGGCTACACCTTC. Translating gives CASSWDRGNGYTF.

This clone occurred once. J is TRBJ1-1 and V is TRBV6-5; D unclear. The CDR3 contains 14 residues. Trimming removed 6 bases at V and 1 base at J, with 12 bases between. Germline V gene data show CDR1 as MNHEY and CDR2 as SVGAGI. In DNA, the CDR3 is TGTGCCAGCAGCGGCCCCCGGGGGAACACTGAAGCTTTCTTT. Residues: CASSGPRGNTEAFF.

V gene TRBV9 combines with J gene TRBJ2-1; TRBD2 matches 10 bases. Germline CDR1 is SGDLS and CDR2 is YYNGEE. The CDR3 sequence is 17 residues long. V dropped 0 bases and J dropped 7; count of bases not matched to a gene: 10. Written as DNA, the CDR3 is TGTGCCAGCAGCGTAGGATCCAGCGGGGGGGCGTGGAATGAGCAGTTCTTC. Translating gives CASSVGSSGGAWNEQFF.

This clone has a single count. The chain employs TRBV29-1 and TRBJ1-1; D not resolved. Deletions cut 0 bases from V and 1 base from J, with 9 bases between. Germline CDR1 and CDR2: SQVTM and ANQGSEA. This CDR3 is 14 amino acids long. The CDR3 is CSVEDVQRNTEAFF. CDR3 sequence (DNA): TGCAGCGTTGAAGATGTACAGAGGAACACTGAAGCTTTCTTT.

The rearrangement links TRBV7-2 to TRBJ2-1, with 11 bases fitting TRBD2. The length of the CDR3 is 16 residues. Trimming took 5 bases from V and 9 from J; bases not matched to a gene: 12. The V gene's germline CDR1 is SGHTA and CDR2 FQGNSA. CDR3 bases: TGTGCCAGCAGCATAAATAGCGGGGGGGCCGGGCTTGAGCAGTTCTTC. This encodes CASSINSGGAGLEQFF.